This TCR beta chain was obtained from a study of pediatric ulcerative colitis. Findings and limits, study-wide: All ulcerative colitis patients, but no controls, carried a couple of rectal clonotypes. A couple of patients had blood samples with substantially reduced template counts. Rectal repertoires separated controls, mild-moderate and acute severe colitis.

This table comes from immunoSEQ multiplex PCR, and its TCRdb copy is limited to in-frame clones, with some not included. Among tens of thousands of clones listed, 78% were seen once. To note about this clone: Antigen unknown.

During colonoscopy, one to two rectal pinch biopsies were collected. The sequenced sample was gut tissue. The origin of this receptor is a girl aged 5 to 17 with moderate ulcerative colitis.

This CDR3 reads CASSFGILGTQYF. For the CDR3, the DNA is TGTGCCAGCAGCTTCGGTATACTCGGTACGCAGTATTTT. The rearrangement links TRBV7-2 to TRBJ2-3; D is unclear. Germline CDR1 reads SGHTA; CDR2 reads FQGNSA. The CDR3 extends over 13 amino acids. Trimming removed 3 bases at V and 8 bases at J, with 12 bases between.